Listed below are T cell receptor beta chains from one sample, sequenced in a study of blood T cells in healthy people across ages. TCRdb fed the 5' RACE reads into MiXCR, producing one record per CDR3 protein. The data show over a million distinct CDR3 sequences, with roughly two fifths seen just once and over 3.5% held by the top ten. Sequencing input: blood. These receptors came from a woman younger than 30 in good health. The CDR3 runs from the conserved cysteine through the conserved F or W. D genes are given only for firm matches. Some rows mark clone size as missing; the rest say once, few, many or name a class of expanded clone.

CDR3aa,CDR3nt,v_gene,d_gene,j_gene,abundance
CASSAGGLQPQHF,TGTGCCAGCAGTGCAGGGGGGCTTCAGCCCCAGCATTTT,TRBV6-6,TRBD1,TRBJ1-5,.
CASSENGNNEQFF,TGTGCCAGCAGTGAAAACGGTAACAATGAGCAGTTCTTC,TRBV2,.,TRBJ2-1,.
CASSLRVNYGYTF,TGTGCCAGCAGCCTCAGGGTTAACTATGGCTACACCTTC,TRBV12-3/TRBV12-4,.,TRBJ1-2,many
CASSYKSSGELFF,TGTGCCAGCAGTTATAAGTCCTCCGGGGAGCTGTTTTTT,TRBV6-6,.,TRBJ2-2,.
CASSEPQGLDYGYTF,TGTGCCAGCAGTGAACCCCAGGGCCTGGACTATGGCTACACCTTC,TRBV25-1,.,TRBJ1-2,.
CAWKTGRGYEKLFF,TGTGCCTGGAAGACAGGGAGGGGTTACGAAAAACTGTTTTTT,TRBV30,TRBD1,TRBJ1-4,once
CASNPPNEQYF,TGTGCCAGCAACCCCCCCAACGAGCAGTACTTC,TRBV27,.,TRBJ2-7,.
CASCDPNTEAFF,TGCGCCAGCTGCGACCCGAACACTGAAGCTTTCTTT,TRBV5-1,.,TRBJ1-1,.
CATEVTGAIADTQYF,TGTGCCACCGAGGTGACGGGAGCAATCGCAGATACGCAGTATTTT,TRBV15,.,TRBJ2-3,.
CAISNRDTSAKNIQYF,TGTGCCATCAGTAACCGGGACACCTCAGCCAAAAACATTCAGTACTTC,TRBV10-3,.,TRBJ2-4,.